Below are 4 T cell receptor beta chains sequenced from a single sample in a study of PD-1 blockade in classical Hodgkin lymphoma. Assay used: immunoSEQ multiplex PCR; TCRdb lists only in-frame clones, some missing. The data show around 7,100 clones, around three quarters seen once. Every one of the patients relapsed after autologous stem cell transplantation (brentuximab vedotin exposure was variable). The material was peripheral blood mononuclear cells (PBMCs), obtained at baseline. These receptor sequences come from a human donor with classical Hodgkin lymphoma.

The rearrangement links TRBV15 to TRBJ2-3, with TRBD2 matching 7 bases. The J segment lost 0 bases and the V segment lost 8 bases, leaving 5 bases of the junction unmatched. This CDR3 contains 14 residues. Germline assignment: CDR1 LNHNV and CDR2 YYDKDF (reference sequence). CDR3 sequence reads: CATGLGRSTDTQYF. The CDR3 DNA reads TGTGCCACCGGACTAGGGAGGAGCACAGATACGCAGTATTTT.

This chain links TRBV6-5 with TRBJ2-7, with D possibly TRBD1 on 5 matching bases. The germline V gene has CDR1 MNHEY and CDR2 SVGAGI. V was pared by 0 bases and J by 1 base, with 10 bases between. CDR3 length: 15 amino acids. For the CDR3, the DNA is TGTGCCAGCAGTTACTCTTGCAGGGAATCCTACGAGCAGTACTTC. This codes for CASSYSCRESYEQYF.

The V and J genes are TRBV30 and TRBJ2-1; the match to TRBD1 covers 11 bases. The CDR3 length is 15 residues. Germline-derived CDR1 and CDR2 are GTSNPN and SVGIG (reference sequence). Trimming at V came to 5 bases and at J to 7 bases, leaving 10 bases not matched to a gene. The CDR3 DNA reads as TGTGCCTGGGAGGGACAGGGGGTGGGAGTGAATGAGCAGTTCTTC. Protein sequence: CAWEGQGVGVNEQFF.

J is TRBJ2-1 and V is TRBV4-1; D ambiguous. Trimming removed 0 bases from V and 7 bases from J, with 7 bases in between. Germline CDR1 MGHRA, CDR2 YSYEKL. This CDR3 comprises 13 residues. In DNA form, the CDR3 reads TGCGCCAGCAGCCAAGATCTAAGTAATGAGCAGTTCTTC. Its protein is CASSQDLSNEQFF.